The 20 T cell receptor beta chains listed next were all sequenced from one sample in a study of T cells in Graves' hyperthyroidism and ophthalmopathy. Amplified regions were TCR beta CDR3 sequences from RNA transcripts. TCR CDR3 underwent first-round RT-PCR with the HTBI primer set. TCRdb re-called the multiplex PCR reads through MiXCR, storing one row per CDR3 protein. The top ten clones hold 5.5% to 7.5% of a sample with nearly 600,000 distinct CDR3 sequences, over 11% of them seen once. Material: blood. The receptors derive from a woman aged 25-40 years with Graves' hyperthyroidism that later progressed to Graves' ophthalmopathy.

This clonotype was seen a few times. V usage is TRBV30 and J usage is TRBJ2-1, with D maybe TRBD1 (6 bases). In germline, CDR1 is GTSNPN, CDR2 SVGIG (reference sequence). V lost 5 bases and J 3 bases, leaving 8 bases between the germline ends. This CDR3 spans 12 amino acids. The CDR3 DNA sequence: TGTGCCTGGGGGGACAACTACAATGAGCAGTTCTTC. Its translation is CAWGDNYNEQFF.

This clonotype has a count of ten or more. This chain connects TRBV30 to TRBJ2-5; D tentatively fits TRBD1 or TRBD2 (5 bases each). The CDR3 runs to 14 residues. Deletions cut 7 bases from V and 2 bases from J, with 17 bases between. CDR1 and CDR2 (germline): GTSNPN, SVGIG (reference sequence). CDR3 loop: CALKPGRLQETQYF. In nucleotides, the CDR3 is TGTGCCTTGAAACCGGGACGCCTACAAGAGACCCAGTACTTC. Using reference TRBV30 and TRBJ2-5 for the parts outside the CDR3, the full variable domain is SQTIHQWPATLVQPVGSPLSLECTVEGTSNPNLYWYRQAAGRGLQLLFYSVGIGQISSEVPQNLSASRPQDRQFILSSKKLLLSDSGFYLCALKPGRLQETQYFGPGTRLLVL.

Remarks on this clonotype: This may be a read error, as it is one base from a much larger clone. This chain links TRBV30 with TRBJ2-1; 8 bases line up with TRBD2. Unmatched junction bases numbered 2, after V lost 4 bases and J lost 3 bases. From germline, CDR1 is GTSNPN and CDR2 SVGIG (reference sequence). The CDR3 sequence is 13 residues long. The CDR3 nucleotides are TGTGCCTGGACGACTAGCGTCTACAATGAGCAGTTCTTC. Translation: CAWTTSVYNEQFF.

The V call is TRBV6-1, the J call TRBJ1-5; D is ambiguous. CDR3 size: 13 residues. The V end lost 5 bases, the J end lost 4 bases, and 9 bases lay between the germline ends. Germline V lookup: CDR1 MNHNS, CDR2 SASEGT. CDR3 loop: CASSPSLNQPQHF. CDR3 coding DNA: TGTGCCAGCAGTCCCTCCTTGAATCAGCCCCAGCATTTT.

This clonotype was observed at least ten times. The V gene is TRBV2, the J gene TRBJ1-2; perhaps TRBD1 as D (5 bases). CDR3 size: 14 residues. V was trimmed by 1 base and J by 6 bases, leaving 12 bases between them. Germline V CDR1 and CDR2: SNHLY, FYNNEI. Here the CDR3 reads CASSEVGVLNGYTF. The CDR3 DNA reads TGTGCCAGCAGTGAAGTAGGGGTACTTAATGGCTACACCTTC.

This clonotype was observed at least ten times. V gene TRBV28 combines with J gene TRBJ1-1; D is ambiguous. Germline CDR1 reads MDHEN; CDR2 reads SYDVKM. The germline V and J ends were trimmed by 6 bases and 0 bases, with 14 bases remaining between them. This CDR3 is 15 amino acids long. The CDR3 loop is CASSPPIGVNTEAFF. CDR3 bases: TGTGCCAGCAGCCCCCCCATTGGGGTGAACACTGAAGCTTTCTTT.

This clonotype was found many times. The chain links TRBV11-2 to TRBJ1-2; a weak D match, TRBD1 (6 bases). CDR1 SGHAT and CDR2 FQNNGV come from the germline V gene. Trimming shortened V by 5 bases and J by 4 bases, and 14 bases separated the two germline ends. The CDR3 contains 14 residues. The CDR3 sequence is CASSPGAGLYGYTF. DNA for the CDR3: TGTGCCAGCAGCCCGGGGGCCGGACTCTATGGCTACACCTTC.

This clonotype was detected many times. The chain recombines TRBV19 with TRBJ2-7; 10 nucleotides line up with TRBD1. The V segment lost 8 bases and the J segment 6 bases; nucleotides outside the gene matches: 4. This CDR3 contains 12 residues. Germline loops: CDR1 LNHDA, CDR2 SQIVND (reference sequence). CDR3 residues: CASSRTGGEQYF. CDR3 bases: TGTGCCAGTTCCAGGACAGGGGGCGAGCAGTACTTC. The full variable domain, completed using reference TRBV19 and TRBJ2-7, is DGGITQSPKYLFRKEGQNVTLSCEQNLNHDAMYWYRQDPGQGLRLIYYSQIVNDFQKGDIAEGYSVSREKKESFPLTVTSAQKNPTAFYLCASSRTGGEQYFGPGTRLTVT.

This clonotype was seen repeatedly, ten times or more. The rearrangement uses TRBV15 and TRBJ1-4, with D tentatively TRBD1 (5 bases). CDR1 and CDR2 from the germline V gene are LNHNV and YYDKDF (reference sequence). The germline V and J ends were trimmed by 5 bases and 0 bases, with 13 bases remaining between them. The CDR3 covers 16 residues. CDR3 amino acids: CATSQPDSSTNEKLFF. In nucleotides, the CDR3 is TGTGCCACCAGCCAGCCTGACAGCTCAACTAATGAAAAACTGTTTTTT.

There are many counts of this clonotype. The chain carries TRBV12-3 or TRBV12-4 and TRBJ2-5; tentative D call: TRBD2 (5 bases). This CDR3 contains 14 residues. Trimming shortened V by 8 bases and J by 1 base, and 14 bases separated the two germline ends. The CDR3 sequence is CASREGWSQETQYF. The CDR3 bases are TGTGCCAGCCGTGAGGGATGGAGCCAAGAGACCCAGTACTTC.

A few counts support this clonotype. V is TRBV7-9 and J is TRBJ2-7; the match to TRBD2 covers 11 bases. The CDR3 totals 21 residues. The germline gives CDR1 SEHNR, CDR2 FQNEAQ (reference sequence). V trimming: 5 bases; J trimming: 3 bases; junction bases outside the gene matches: 24. CDR3 bases: TGTGCCAGCAGCCCGCAGGAGGGGCACCTAGCGGGAGGACCCTTGGTCTACGAGCAGTACTTC. Its protein product is CASSPQEGHLAGGPLVYEQYF.

This clonotype came up many times. J is TRBJ1-1 and V is TRBV11-1; D possibly corresponds to TRBD1 (5 bases). V shed 1 base and J shed 8 bases, with 11 bases lying between them. The CDR3 totals 13 residues. Germline V gene sequence: CDR1 SGHAT, CDR2 FQDESV (reference sequence). The CDR3: CASSLGVDSEAFF. In nucleotides, the CDR3 is TGTGCCAGCAGCTTAGGGGTTGACAGCGAAGCTTTCTTT. The entire variable domain, with the rest obtained from reference TRBV11-1 and TRBJ1-1, is as follows: EAEVAQSPRYKITEKSQAVAFWCDPISGHATLYWYRQILGQGPELLVQFQDESVVDDSQLPKDRFSAERLKGVDSTLKIQPAELGDSAMYLCASSLGVDSEAFFGQGTRLTVV.

This clonotype was counted ten times or more. This chain uses TRBV30 with TRBJ1-1; D unclear. Trimming left V 2 bases short and J 0 bases short, with 7 bases between. This CDR3 comprises 13 residues. Germline V lookup: CDR1 GTSNPN, CDR2 SVGIG (reference sequence). The CDR3 protein is CAWSLELNTEAFF. CDR3 nucleotide sequence: TGTGCCTGGAGTTTAGAATTGAACACTGAAGCTTTCTTT.

This clonotype has ten or more counts. The rearrangement joins TRBV20-1 to TRBJ2-3; maybe TRBD1 (5 bases). V lost 5 bases and J 2 bases, leaving 17 bases between the germline ends. CDR1 is DFQATT, CDR2 SNEGSKA, per germline (reference sequence). The CDR3 has 15 amino acids. CDR3 coding DNA: TGCAGTGCTCCCCAGCTAGGGGCGGACACAGATACGCAGTATTTT. Translation gives CSAPQLGADTDTQYF.

This clonotype was counted between two and nine times. Being one base from a much bigger clone, this may be a read error. This chain connects TRBV12-5 to TRBJ2-7; D not resolved. This CDR3 has 11 amino acids. Germline CDR1 is LGHNT and CDR2 is FRNRAP. The CDR3 reads CAGGLAYEQYF. DNA of the CDR3: TGTGCTGGTGGTTTGGCCTACGAGCAGTACTTC.

In this sample, this clonotype turned up many times. CDR3 protein: CASSPSNLDANEQFF. Written as DNA, the CDR3 is TGTGCCAGCAGTCCGAGTAACCTGGACGCCAATGAGCAGTTCTTC. The genes are TRBV7-9 and TRBJ2-1; unclear D gene. The germline CDR1 and CDR2 sequences are SEHNR and FQNEAQ (reference sequence). This CDR3 has 15 residues. V was trimmed by 6 bases and J by 6 bases, leaving 18 bases between them. Drawing the rest from reference TRBV7-9 and TRBJ2-1, the complete variable domain is DTGVSQNPRHKITKRGQNVTFRCDPISEHNRLYWYRQTLGQGPEFLTYFQNEAQLEKSRLLSDRFSAERPKGSFSTLEIQRTEQGDSAMYLCASSPSNLDANEQFFGPGTRLTVL.

This clonotype appeared a few times. The gene calls are TRBV5-1 and TRBJ1-1; D uncertain. The length of the CDR3 is 14 residues. Trimming cost V 0 bases and J 3 bases, with 9 bases left between them. Germline V gives CDR1 SGHRS, CDR2 YFSETQ. The CDR3 bases are TGCGCCAGCAGCTTGGCCTTCGGGGACACTGAAGCTTTCTTT. As protein: CASSLAFGDTEAFF.

This clonotype has just a few counts. This sequence may be a read error, since a much larger clone differs from it by one base. V usage is TRBV7-2 and J usage is TRBJ2-1; D uncertain. The CDR3 runs 11 residues. CDR1 SGHTA and CDR2 FQGNSA come from the germline V gene. The DNA for the CDR3 is TGTGCCACCAGCTATGTCAATGAGCAGTTCTTC. It codes for CATSYVNEQFF.

The chain is built from TRBV7-9 and TRBJ2-7, with no clear D. The V gene lost 1 base and the J gene lost 5 bases, with 9 bases spanning the gap. This CDR3 has 13 residues. The germline CDR1 and CDR2 sequences are SEHNR and FQNEAQ (reference sequence). CDR3 sequence: CASSLGDRDEQYF. The CDR3 DNA is TGTGCCAGCAGCTTAGGAGACCGTGACGAGCAGTACTTC.

This clonotype was seen at least ten times. The CDR3 DNA reads as TGTGCCAGCACACACCCTAGCGGCTCCTACAATGAGCAGTTCTTC. Residues: CASTHPSGSYNEQFF. The chain is built from TRBV12-3 or TRBV12-4 and TRBJ2-1, with 7 bases identical to TRBD2. The CDR3 is 15 residues long. V dropped 7 bases and J dropped 0; count of bases not matched to a gene: 6.